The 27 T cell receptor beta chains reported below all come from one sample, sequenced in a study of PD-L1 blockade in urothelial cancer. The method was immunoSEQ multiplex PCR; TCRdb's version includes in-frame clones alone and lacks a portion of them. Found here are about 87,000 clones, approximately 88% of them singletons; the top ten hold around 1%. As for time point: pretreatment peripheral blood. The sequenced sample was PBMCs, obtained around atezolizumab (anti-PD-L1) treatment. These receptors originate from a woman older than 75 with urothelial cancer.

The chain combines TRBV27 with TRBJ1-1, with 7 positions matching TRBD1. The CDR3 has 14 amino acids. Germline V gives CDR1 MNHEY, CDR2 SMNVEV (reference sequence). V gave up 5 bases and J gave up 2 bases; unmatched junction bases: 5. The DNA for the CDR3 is TGTGCCAGCAGTCCACACAGGGGTAACACTGAAGCTTTCTTT. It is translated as CASSPHRGNTEAFF.

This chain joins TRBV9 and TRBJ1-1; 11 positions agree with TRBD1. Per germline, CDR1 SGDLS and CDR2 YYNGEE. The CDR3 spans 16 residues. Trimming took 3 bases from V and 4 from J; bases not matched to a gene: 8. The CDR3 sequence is CASSDRTGGLGTEAFF. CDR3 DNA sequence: TGTGCCAGCAGCGATCGGACAGGGGGCTTGGGCACTGAAGCTTTCTTT.

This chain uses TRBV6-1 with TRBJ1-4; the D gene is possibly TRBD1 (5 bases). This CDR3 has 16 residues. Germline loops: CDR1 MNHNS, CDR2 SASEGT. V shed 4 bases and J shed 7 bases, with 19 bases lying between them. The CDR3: CASSALGEGRAEKLFF. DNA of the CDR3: TGTGCCAGCAGTGCCCTCGGTGAGGGGAGGGCTGAAAAACTGTTTTTT.

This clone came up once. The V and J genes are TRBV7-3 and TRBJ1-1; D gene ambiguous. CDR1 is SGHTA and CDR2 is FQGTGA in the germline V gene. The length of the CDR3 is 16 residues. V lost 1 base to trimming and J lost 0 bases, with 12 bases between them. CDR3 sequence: CASSLMSRAVNTEAFF. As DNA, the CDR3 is TGTGCCAGCAGCTTAATGAGTAGAGCCGTGAACACTGAAGCTTTCTTT.

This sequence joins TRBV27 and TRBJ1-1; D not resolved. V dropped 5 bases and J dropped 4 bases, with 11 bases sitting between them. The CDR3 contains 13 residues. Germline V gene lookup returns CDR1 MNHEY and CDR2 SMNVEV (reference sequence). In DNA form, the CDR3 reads TGTGCCAGCAGTACTCAGGTAGGCACTGAAGCTTTCTTT. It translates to CASSTQVGTEAFF.

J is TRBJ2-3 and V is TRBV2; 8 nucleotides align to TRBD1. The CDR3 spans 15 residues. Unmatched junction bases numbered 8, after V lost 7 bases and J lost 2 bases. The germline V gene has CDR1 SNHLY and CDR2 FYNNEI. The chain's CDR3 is CASTPGDRLTDTQYF. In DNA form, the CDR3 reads TGTGCCAGCACTCCGGGGGACAGGCTCACAGATACGCAGTATTTT. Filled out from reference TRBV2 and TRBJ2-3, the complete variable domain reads EPEVTQTPSHQVTQMGQEVILRCVPISNHLYFYWYRQILGQKVEFLVSFYNNEISEKSEIFDDQFSVERPDGSNFTLKIRSTKLEDSAMYFCASTPGDRLTDTQYFGPGTRLTVL.

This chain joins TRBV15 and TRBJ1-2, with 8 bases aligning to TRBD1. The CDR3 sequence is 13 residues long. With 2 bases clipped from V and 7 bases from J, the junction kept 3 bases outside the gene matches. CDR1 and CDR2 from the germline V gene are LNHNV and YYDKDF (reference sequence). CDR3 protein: CATSRTGGFGYTF. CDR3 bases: TGTGCCACCAGCAGAACAGGGGGTTTTGGCTACACCTTC. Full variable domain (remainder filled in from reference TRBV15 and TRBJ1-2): DAMVIQNPRYQVTQFGKPVTLSCSQTLNHNVMYWYQQKSSQAPKLLFHYYDKDFNNEADTPDNFQSRRPNTSFCFLDIRSPGLGDTAMYLCATSRTGGFGYTFGSGTRLTVV.

The CDR3: CASSLAGIGYGYTF. CDR3 coding DNA: TGTGCCAGCAGTTTGGCAGGGATTGGCTATGGCTACACCTTC. The V and J genes are TRBV27 and TRBJ1-2; D may be TRBD1 (5 bases). CDR3 size: 14 residues. The germline V gene has CDR1 MNHEY and CDR2 SMNVEV (reference sequence). The germline V and J ends were trimmed by 3 bases and 4 bases, with 12 bases remaining between them.

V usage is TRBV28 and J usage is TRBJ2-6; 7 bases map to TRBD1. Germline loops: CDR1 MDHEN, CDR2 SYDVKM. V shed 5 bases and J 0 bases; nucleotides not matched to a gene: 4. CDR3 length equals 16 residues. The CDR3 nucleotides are TGTGCCAGCAGTCCCGCAGGGGGCTCTGGGGCCAACGTCCTGACTTTC. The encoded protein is CASSPAGGSGANVLTF. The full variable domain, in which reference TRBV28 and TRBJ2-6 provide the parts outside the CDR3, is DVKVTQSSRYLVKRTGEKVFLECVQDMDHENMFWYRQDPGLGLRLIYFSYDVKMKEKGDIPEGYSVSREKKERFSLILESASTNQTSMYLCASSPAGGSGANVLTFGAGSRLTVL.

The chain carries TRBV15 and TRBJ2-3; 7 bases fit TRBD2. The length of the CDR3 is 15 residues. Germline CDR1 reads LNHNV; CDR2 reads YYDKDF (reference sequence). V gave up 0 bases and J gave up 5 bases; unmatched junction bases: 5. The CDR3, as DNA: TGTGCCACCAGCAGAGAGGCGGGGGTGTTAGATACGCAGTATTTT. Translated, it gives CATSREAGVLDTQYF.

The chain's CDR3 is CASSVTSGRIYEQFF. The DNA of the CDR3 is TGTGCCAGCAGCGTAACTAGCGGGAGAATTTATGAGCAGTTCTTC. The chain links TRBV9 to TRBJ2-1; TRBD2 matches 11 bases. J was trimmed by 8 bases and V by 1 base; bases with no gene match: 5. The CDR3 extends over 15 amino acids. The germline CDR1 and CDR2 sequences are SGDLS and YYNGEE.

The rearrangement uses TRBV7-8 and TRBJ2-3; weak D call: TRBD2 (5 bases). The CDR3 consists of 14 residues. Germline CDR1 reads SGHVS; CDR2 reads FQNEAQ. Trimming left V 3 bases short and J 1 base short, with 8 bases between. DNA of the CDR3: TGTGCCAGCAGCTTCGGAGCGGGCACAGATACGCAGTATTTT. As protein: CASSFGAGTDTQYF.

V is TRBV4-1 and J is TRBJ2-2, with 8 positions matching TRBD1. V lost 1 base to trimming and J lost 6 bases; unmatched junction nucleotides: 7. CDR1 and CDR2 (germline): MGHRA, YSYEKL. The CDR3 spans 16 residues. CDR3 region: CASSQVSRGLSGELFF. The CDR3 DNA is TGCGCCAGCAGCCAAGTAAGCAGGGGGCTTTCCGGGGAGCTGTTTTTT.

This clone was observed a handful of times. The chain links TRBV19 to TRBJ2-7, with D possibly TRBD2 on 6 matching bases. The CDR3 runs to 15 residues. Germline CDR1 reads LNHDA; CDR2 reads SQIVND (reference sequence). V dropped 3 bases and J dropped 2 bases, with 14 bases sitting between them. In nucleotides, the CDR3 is TGTGCCAGTAGTATCGGGGGAGGATCTACCTACGAGCAGTACTTC. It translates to CASSIGGGSTYEQYF.

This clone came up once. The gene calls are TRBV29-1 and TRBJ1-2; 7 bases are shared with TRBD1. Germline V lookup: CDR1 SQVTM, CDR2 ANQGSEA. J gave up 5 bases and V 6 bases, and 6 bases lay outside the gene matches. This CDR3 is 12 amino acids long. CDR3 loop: CSVTGTAYGYTF. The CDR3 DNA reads TGCAGCGTAACCGGGACAGCATATGGCTACACCTTC.

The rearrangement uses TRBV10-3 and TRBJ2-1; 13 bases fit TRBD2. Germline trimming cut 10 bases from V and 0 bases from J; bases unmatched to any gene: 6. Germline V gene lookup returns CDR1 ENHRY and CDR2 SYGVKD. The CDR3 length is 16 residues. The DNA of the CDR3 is TGTGCCACGGGACTAGCGGGAAAAAGCTCCTACAATGAGCAGTTCTTC. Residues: CATGLAGKSSYNEQFF.

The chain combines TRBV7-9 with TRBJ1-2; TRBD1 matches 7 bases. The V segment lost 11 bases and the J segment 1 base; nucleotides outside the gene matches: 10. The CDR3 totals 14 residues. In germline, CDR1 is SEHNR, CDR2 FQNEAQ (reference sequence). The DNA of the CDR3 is TGTGCCGGACTCCGGGACAGCCTTAACTATGGCTACACCTTC. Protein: CAGLRDSLNYGYTF.

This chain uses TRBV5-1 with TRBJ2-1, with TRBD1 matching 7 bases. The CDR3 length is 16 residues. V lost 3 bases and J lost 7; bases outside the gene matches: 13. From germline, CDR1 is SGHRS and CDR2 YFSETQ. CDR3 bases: TGCGCCAGCAGCTCTCGGGACAGTCTGAGGGGGAATGAGCAGTTCTTC. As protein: CASSSRDSLRGNEQFF.

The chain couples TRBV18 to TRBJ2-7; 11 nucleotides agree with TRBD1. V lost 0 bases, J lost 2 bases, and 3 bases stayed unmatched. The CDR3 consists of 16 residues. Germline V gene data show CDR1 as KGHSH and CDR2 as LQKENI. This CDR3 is CASSPPGQGGTYEQYF. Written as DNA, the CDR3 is TGTGCCAGCTCACCACCGGGACAGGGGGGAACCTACGAGCAGTACTTC.

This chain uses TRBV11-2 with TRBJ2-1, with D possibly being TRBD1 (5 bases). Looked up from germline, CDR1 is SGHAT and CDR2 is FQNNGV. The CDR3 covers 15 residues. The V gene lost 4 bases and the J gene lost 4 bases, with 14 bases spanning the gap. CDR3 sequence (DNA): TGTGCCAGCAGCTCCCAGGGTTTCGGATACAATGAGCAGTTCTTC. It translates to CASSSQGFGYNEQFF.

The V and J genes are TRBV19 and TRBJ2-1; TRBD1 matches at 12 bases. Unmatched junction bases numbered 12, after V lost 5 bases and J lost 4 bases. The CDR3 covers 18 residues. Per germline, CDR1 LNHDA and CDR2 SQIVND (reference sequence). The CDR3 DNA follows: TGTGCCAGTAGTCCCCCGGGGGGACAGGGGGCGGGATACAATGAGCAGTTCTTC. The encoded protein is CASSPPGGQGAGYNEQFF.

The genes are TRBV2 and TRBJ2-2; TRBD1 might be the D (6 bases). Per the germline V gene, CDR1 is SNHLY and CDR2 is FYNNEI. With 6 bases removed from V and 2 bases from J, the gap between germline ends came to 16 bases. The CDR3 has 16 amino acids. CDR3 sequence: CASSPGTQLNTGELFF. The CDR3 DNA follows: TGTGCCAGCAGCCCCGGGACACAACTCAACACCGGGGAGCTGTTTTTT. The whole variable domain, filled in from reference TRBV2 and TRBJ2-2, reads EPEVTQTPSHQVTQMGQEVILRCVPISNHLYFYWYRQILGQKVEFLVSFYNNEISEKSEIFDDQFSVERPDGSNFTLKIRSTKLEDSAMYFCASSPGTQLNTGELFFGEGSRLTVL.

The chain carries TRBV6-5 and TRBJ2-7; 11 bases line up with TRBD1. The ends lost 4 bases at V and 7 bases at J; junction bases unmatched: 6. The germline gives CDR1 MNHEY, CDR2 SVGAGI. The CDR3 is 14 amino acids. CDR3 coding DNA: TGTGCCAGCAGTTTGGGACAGGGGGTCTTGGAGCAGTACTTC. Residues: CASSLGQGVLEQYF.

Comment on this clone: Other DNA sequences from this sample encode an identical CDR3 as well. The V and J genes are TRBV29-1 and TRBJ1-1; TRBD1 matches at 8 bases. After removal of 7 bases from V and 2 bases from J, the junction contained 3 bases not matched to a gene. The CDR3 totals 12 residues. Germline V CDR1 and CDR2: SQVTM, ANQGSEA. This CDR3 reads CSAGQGNTEAFF. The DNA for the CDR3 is TGCAGCGCAGGACAGGGCAACACTGAAGCTTTCTTT.

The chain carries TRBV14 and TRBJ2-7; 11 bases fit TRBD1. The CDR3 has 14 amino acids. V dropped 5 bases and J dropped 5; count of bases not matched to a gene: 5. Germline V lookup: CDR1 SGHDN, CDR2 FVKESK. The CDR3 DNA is TGTGCCAGCAGCATCCGGGACAGGGGGAACGAGCAGTACTTC. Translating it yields CASSIRDRGNEQYF.

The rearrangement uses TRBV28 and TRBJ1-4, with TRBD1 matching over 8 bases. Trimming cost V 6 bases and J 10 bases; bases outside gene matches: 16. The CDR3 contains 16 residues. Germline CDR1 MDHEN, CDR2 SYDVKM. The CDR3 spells CASSSTRQGRTAKLFF. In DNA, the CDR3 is TGTGCCAGCAGCTCCACCCGACAGGGGAGGACTGCAAAACTGTTTTTT.

CDR3 sequence reads: CASSLGLAGDTQYF. The CDR3 DNA follows: TGTGCCAGCAGTTTAGGGCTAGCGGGAGATACGCAGTATTTT. The V and J genes are TRBV27 and TRBJ2-3, with 8 bases fitting TRBD2. The junction had 3 bases not matched to a gene; V was cut back by 2 bases and J by 5 bases. Germline CDR1 reads MNHEY; CDR2 reads SMNVEV (reference sequence). The CDR3 is made up of 14 amino acids.